This T cell receptor beta chain was sequenced in a study of blood T cell repertoires in COVID-19. The data were produced by immunoSEQ multiplex PCR, yet TCRdb's version contains in-frame clones alone and is incomplete. The repertoire holds some 160,000 clones, with 70% to 90% as singletons. V shed 10 bases and J shed 1 base, with 12 bases lying between them. Germline V lookup: CDR1 MDHEN, CDR2 SYDVKM. This CDR3 has 13 amino acids. In its sample, this clone was seen once. Material: peripheral blood. J is TRBJ2-3 and V is TRBV28; D uncertain. The sequence derives from a man aged 45-60 years who had recovered from COVID-19. The CDR3 DNA reads TGTGCCACCCTTCTTGGGCGCACAGATACGCAGTATTTT. Translated, it gives CATLLGRTDTQYF.